The sequence of this TCR beta chain was determined in a study of blood T cell repertoires in COVID-19. Losses at the gene ends were 8 bases for V and 3 bases for J; bases not matched to a gene: 3. In germline, CDR1 is PRHDT, CDR2 FYEKMQ (reference sequence). The CDR3 is 14 amino acids. This clone was found once. Assay used: immunoSEQ multiplex PCR; TCRdb lists only in-frame clones, some missing. There are approximately 270,000 clones in the sample; approximately 90% occur only once, and roughly 3% lies in the top ten. This chain connects TRBV13 to TRBJ2-1, with 11 nucleotides matching TRBD2. This receptor was taken from a young man with active or convalescent COVID-19. Material for sequencing was peripheral blood. CDR3 loop: CASGGTSGYNEQFF. CDR3 nucleotides: TGTGCCAGCGGCGGGACTAGCGGCTACAATGAGCAGTTCTTC.